A single sample is the source of the 14 T cell receptor beta chains below, sequenced in a study of Graves' ophthalmopathy and Graves' hyperthyroidism. From RNA, the CDR3 regions of TCR beta chains were amplified and sequenced. First-round RT-PCR relied on HTBI primers, and a second-round multiplex PCR came next. Using its own MiXCR run on the multiplex PCR reads, TCRdb lists one record per CDR3 protein. Seen here are a few hundred thousand distinct CDR3 sequences, approximately 18% observed once, and the top ten hold 2.4%. Sequences were obtained from peripheral blood. The source is an adult woman with stable Graves' hyperthyroidism.

This clonotype was counted ten times or more. The J gene is TRBJ2-2, the V gene TRBV27; D gene unclear. The CDR3 runs 14 residues. CDR1 MNHEY and CDR2 SMNVEV come from the germline V gene (reference sequence). V gave up 2 bases and J gave up 2 bases, with 6 bases separating them. CDR3 in amino acids: CASSLQVNTGELFF. CDR3 coding DNA: TGTGCCAGCAGTTTACAGGTTAACACCGGGGAGCTGTTTTTT.

This clonotype was recorded many times. This CDR3 is CAISTVGDKAFF. CDR3 bases: TGTGCCATTTCGACCGTGGGGGATAAAGCTTTCTTT. The chain is built from TRBV10-3 and TRBJ1-1; weak D call: TRBD1 (5 bases). This CDR3 region has 12 residues. The V end lost 9 bases, the J end lost 9 bases, and 17 bases lay between the germline ends. Germline lookup yields CDR1 ENHRY and CDR2 SYGVKD.

The chain combines TRBV7-2 with TRBJ2-7, with TRBD2 matching 11 bases. Trimming cost V 3 bases and J 7 bases; bases outside gene matches: 8. Germline CDR1 SGHTA, CDR2 FQGNSA. The CDR3 has 15 residues. The DNA of the CDR3 is TGTGCCAGCAGCTTTTCTACTAGCGGGAGATCAGAGCAGTACTTC. This gives the protein CASSFSTSGRSEQYF.

Concerning this clonotype: A read error may be the cause here, since a much bigger clone is one base away. The CDR3 nucleotides read TGCAGCGGGAAGACAGGGCGACAAGGGACCCAGTACTTC. Translated, it gives CSGKTGRQGTQYF. The rearrangement uses TRBV29-1 and TRBJ2-5; 7 nucleotides line up with TRBD1. CDR1 and CDR2 from the germline V gene are SQVTM and ANQGSEA. The CDR3 consists of 13 residues.

This clonotype was counted ten times or more. V usage is TRBV12-3 or TRBV12-4 and J usage is TRBJ1-2; 8 bases align to TRBD1. The length of the CDR3 is 16 residues. With V trimmed by 3 bases and J by 8 bases, 14 bases remained unmatched. The CDR3 protein is CASSFTESQGASGYTF. The CDR3 region has the DNA TGTGCCAGCAGTTTCACCGAGAGCCAGGGGGCGTCCGGCTACACCTTC.

This clonotype was seen ten or more times. The chain couples TRBV6-2 or TRBV6-3 to TRBJ1-5, with a tentative D call TRBD1 (6 bases). The germline V gene has CDR1 MNHEY and CDR2 SVGEGT. V lost 6 bases and J 0 bases, leaving 21 bases between the germline ends. CDR3 length equals 18 residues. The CDR3 protein is CASSRPRQADYSNQPQHF. The CDR3 DNA reads as TGTGCCAGCAGCCGGCCTAGACAGGCCGATTATAGCAATCAGCCCCAGCATTTT.

On this clonotype itself: This could be a read error, since a much larger clone is one nucleotide away. The J gene is TRBJ2-7, the V gene TRBV7-8; D is possibly TRBD2 (6 bases). V was cut by 0 bases and J by 5 bases, with 14 bases left in between. Germline-derived CDR1 and CDR2 are SGHVS and FQNEAQ. The CDR3 length is 15 residues. The CDR3 region has the DNA TGTGCCAGCAGCTTAGCGGCGGGACCCTGGGACGAGCAGTACTTC. It codes for CASSLAAGPWDEQYF.

This clonotype has only one observation. This chain joins TRBV7-2 and TRBJ2-5, with 7 bases that match TRBD2. With V trimmed by 1 base and J by 2 bases, 4 bases remained unmatched. Germline V gives CDR1 SGHTA, CDR2 FQGNSA. CDR3 length: 15 amino acids. The DNA of the CDR3 is TGTGCCAGCAGCTTAGGGGGAGGGGATCAAGAGACCCAGTACTTC. It translates to CASSLGGGDQETQYF.

In this sample, this clonotype turned up many times. The J gene is TRBJ1-5, the V gene TRBV2; no firm D call. V lost 3 bases to trimming and J lost 7 bases, with 13 bases between them. From germline, CDR1 is SNHLY and CDR2 FYNNEI. CDR3 length: 14 residues. DNA of the CDR3: TGTGCCAGCAGTGACTCCGGGAGGAACCAGCCCCAGCATTTT. Residues: CASSDSGRNQPQHF.

There are many counts of this clonotype. The gene calls are TRBV27 and TRBJ1-1, with D perhaps matching TRBD1 (6 bases). This CDR3 comprises 13 residues. The V end was cut by 5 bases, the J end by 3 bases, with 10 bases between. Looked up from germline, CDR1 is MNHEY and CDR2 is SMNVEV (reference sequence). The CDR3 DNA reads as TGTGCCAGCAGTATGTACAGGGACACTGAAGCTTTCTTT. Encoded protein: CASSMYRDTEAFF.

This clonotype was seen repeatedly, ten times or more. The chain combines TRBV28 with TRBJ2-5; tentative D call: TRBD1 (6 bases). With 6 bases removed from V and 6 bases from J, the gap between germline ends came to 14 bases. Per the germline V gene, CDR1 is MDHEN and CDR2 is SYDVKM. The CDR3 is 13 amino acids. The CDR3 spells CASRQGFEQTQYF. In DNA, the CDR3 is TGTGCCAGCAGACAGGGATTCGAGCAGACCCAGTACTTC.

This clonotype was seen many times. This rearrangement joins TRBV5-1 to TRBJ2-6, with D possibly TRBD2 on 6 matching bases. This CDR3 comprises 18 residues. V was trimmed by 0 bases and J by 0 bases, leaving 13 bases between them. The germline CDR1 and CDR2 sequences are SGHRS and YFSETQ. The CDR3 DNA reads TGCGCCAGCAGCTTGGTGGGACTCCCGGGCTCTGGGGCCAACGTCCTGACTTTC. Protein: CASSLVGLPGSGANVLTF.

This clonotype was seen many times. CDR3 loop: CASSSRASNQPQHF. DNA of the CDR3: TGTGCCAGCAGTTCCAGGGCCAGCAATCAGCCCCAGCATTTT. The rearrangement links TRBV27 to TRBJ1-5; weak D call: TRBD1 (5 bases). The V and J ends lost 4 bases and 1 base respectively, with 8 bases between them. CDR1 is MNHEY and CDR2 is SMNVEV in the germline V gene (reference sequence). The CDR3 has 14 amino acids.

The table lists this clonotype with a few counts. The V gene is TRBV30, the J gene TRBJ2-7; TRBD1 aligns across 10 bases. After removal of 8 bases from V and 5 bases from J, the junction contained 3 bases not matched to a gene. Germline lookup yields CDR1 GTSNPN and CDR2 SVGIG (reference sequence). The CDR3 runs to 11 residues. The CDR3: CARQGANEQYF. The CDR3 DNA is TGTGCCCGACAGGGGGCCAACGAGCAGTACTTC.